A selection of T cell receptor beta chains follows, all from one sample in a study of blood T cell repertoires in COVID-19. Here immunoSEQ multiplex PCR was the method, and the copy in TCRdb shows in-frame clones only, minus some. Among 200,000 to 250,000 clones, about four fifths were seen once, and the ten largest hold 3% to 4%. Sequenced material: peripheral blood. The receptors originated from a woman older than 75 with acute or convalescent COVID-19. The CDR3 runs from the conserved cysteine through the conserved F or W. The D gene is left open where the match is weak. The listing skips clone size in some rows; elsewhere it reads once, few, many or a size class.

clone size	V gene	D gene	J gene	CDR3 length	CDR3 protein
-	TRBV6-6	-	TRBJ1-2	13	CASSSREGYGYTF
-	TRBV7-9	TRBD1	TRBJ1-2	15	CASSAQGALNYGYTF
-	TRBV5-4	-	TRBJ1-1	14	CASSLDLQGTEAFF
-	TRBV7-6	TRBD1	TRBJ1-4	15	CASSLGTGYNEKLFF
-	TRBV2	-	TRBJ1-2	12	CASSEQGHGYTF
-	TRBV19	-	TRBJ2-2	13	CASSIGGGGELFF
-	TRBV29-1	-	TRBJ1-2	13	CSVEDGRAYGYTF
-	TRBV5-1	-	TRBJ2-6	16	CASSLLASSGANVLTF
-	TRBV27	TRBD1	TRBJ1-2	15	CASTLPGQGHHGYTF
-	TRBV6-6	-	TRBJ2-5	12	CASRAAEETQYF
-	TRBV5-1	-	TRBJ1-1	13	CASSLAYSLEAFF
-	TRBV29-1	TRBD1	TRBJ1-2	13	CSVEEWQGDGYTF
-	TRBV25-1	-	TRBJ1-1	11	CASSATGKAFF
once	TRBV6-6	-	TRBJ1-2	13	CASSSREGYGYTF
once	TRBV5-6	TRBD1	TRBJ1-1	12	CASSEKGARAFF
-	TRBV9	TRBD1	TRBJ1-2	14	CASSQIQGVGGYTF
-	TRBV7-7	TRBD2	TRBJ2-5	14	CASSPGLAGETQYF
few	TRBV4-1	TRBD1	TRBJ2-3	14	CASSKTGGTDTQYF
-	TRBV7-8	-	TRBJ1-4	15	CASSLHSPTNEKLFF
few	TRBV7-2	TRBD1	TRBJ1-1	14	CASSPDRVNTEAFF
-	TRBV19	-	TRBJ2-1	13	CASSAQDGDEQFF
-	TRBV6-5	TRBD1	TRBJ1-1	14	CASSYSPGTAKAFF
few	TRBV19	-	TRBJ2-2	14	CASSMAGYTGELFF
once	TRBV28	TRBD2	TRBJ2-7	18	CASSPGLAGGGTNLEQYF
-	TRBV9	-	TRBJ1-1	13	CASSVPGNTEAFF
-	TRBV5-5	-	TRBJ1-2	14	CASSWTALAGGYTF
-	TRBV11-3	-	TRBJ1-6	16	CASSLSLSLPNSPLHF
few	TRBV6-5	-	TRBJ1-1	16	CASSYLSLGPNTEAFF
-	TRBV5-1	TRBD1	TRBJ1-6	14	CASSSRQGGSPLHF
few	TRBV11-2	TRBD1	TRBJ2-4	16	CASSLAGQGGLDIQYF
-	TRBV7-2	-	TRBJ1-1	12	CASSLPGTEAFF
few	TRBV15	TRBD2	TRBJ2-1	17	CATSRRRLAGAYNEQFF
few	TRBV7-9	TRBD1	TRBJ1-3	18	CASSIYLDRRGSGNTIYF
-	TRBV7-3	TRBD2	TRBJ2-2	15	CASSLNGGRTGELFF
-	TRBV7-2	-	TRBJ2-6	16	CASSPQTVSGANVLTF
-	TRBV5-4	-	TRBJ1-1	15	CASSAPGVRYTEAFF
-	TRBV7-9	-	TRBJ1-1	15	CASSLEGGGAGEAFF
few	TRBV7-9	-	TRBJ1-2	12	CASSFSNYGYTF
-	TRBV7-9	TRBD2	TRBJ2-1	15	CASSDRVAGPNEQFF
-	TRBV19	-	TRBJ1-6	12	CASSFRNSPLHF
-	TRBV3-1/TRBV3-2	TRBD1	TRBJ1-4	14	CASSFGTGGVKLFF
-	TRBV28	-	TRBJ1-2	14	CASSSTSGNYGYTF
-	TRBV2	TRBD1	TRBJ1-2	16	CASKLGQEQFYYGYTF
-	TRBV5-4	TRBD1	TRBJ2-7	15	CASSFAGTGAYEQYF
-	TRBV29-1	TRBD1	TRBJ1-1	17	CSYSGQAGGWMNTEAFF
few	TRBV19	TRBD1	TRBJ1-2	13	CASSMTGGYGYTF
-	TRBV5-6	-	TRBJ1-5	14	CASSPGGARQPQHF
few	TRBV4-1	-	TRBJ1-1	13	CASSHSPQTEAFF
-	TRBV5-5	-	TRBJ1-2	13	CASSSQGGHGYTF
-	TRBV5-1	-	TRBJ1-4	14	CASSLAGVSEELFF
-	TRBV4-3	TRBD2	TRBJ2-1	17	CASSQALDLGRGSEQFF
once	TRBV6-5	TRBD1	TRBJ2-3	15	CASSYRTGSTDTQYF
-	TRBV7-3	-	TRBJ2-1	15	CASSALPRGDNEQFF
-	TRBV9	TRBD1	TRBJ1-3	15	CASSTQTGSGNTIYF
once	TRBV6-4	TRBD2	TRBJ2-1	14	CASSERGGPDEQFF
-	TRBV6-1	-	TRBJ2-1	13	CASSEYTYNEQFF
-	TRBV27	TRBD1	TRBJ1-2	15	CASSRDRETNYGYTF
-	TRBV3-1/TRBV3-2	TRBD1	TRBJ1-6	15	CASSVRTGRASPLHF
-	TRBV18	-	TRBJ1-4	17	CASSPPRRGATNEKLFF